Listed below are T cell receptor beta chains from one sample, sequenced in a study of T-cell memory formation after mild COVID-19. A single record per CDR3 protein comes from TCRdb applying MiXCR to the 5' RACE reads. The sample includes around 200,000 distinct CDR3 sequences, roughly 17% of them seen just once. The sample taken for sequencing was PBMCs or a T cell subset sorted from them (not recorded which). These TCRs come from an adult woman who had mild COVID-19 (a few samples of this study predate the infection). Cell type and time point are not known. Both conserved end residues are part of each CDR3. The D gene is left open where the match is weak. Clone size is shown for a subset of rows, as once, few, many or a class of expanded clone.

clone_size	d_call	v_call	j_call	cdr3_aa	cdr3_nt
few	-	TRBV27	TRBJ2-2	CASSPRSVATGELFF	TGTGCCAGCAGTCCAAGGAGCGTGGCCACCGGGGAGCTGTTTTTT
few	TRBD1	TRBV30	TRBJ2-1	CAWSATGRNEQFF	TGTGCCTGGAGTGCGACAGGGCGCAATGAGCAGTTCTTC
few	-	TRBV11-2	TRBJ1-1	CASSLGAVLKNTEAFF	TGTGCCAGCAGCTTAGGGGCAGTATTAAAGAACACTGAAGCTTTCTTT
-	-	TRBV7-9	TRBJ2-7	CASSLARGNSYEQYF	TGTGCCAGCAGCTTAGCGAGGGGGAACTCCTACGAGCAGTACTTC
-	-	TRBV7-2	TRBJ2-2	CASSLIGPTGELFF	TGTGCCAGCAGCTTAATCGGCCCCACCGGGGAGCTGTTTTTT
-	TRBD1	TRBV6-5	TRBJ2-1	CASSYRGTGVYNEQFF	TGTGCCAGCAGTTACCGCGGGACAGGGGTCTACAATGAGCAGTTCTTC
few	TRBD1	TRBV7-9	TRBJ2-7	CASSKMGQGLREQYF	TGTGCCAGCAGCAAAATGGGACAGGGGCTCCGCGAGCAGTACTTC
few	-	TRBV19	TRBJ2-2	CASSTGNRVTGELFF	TGTGCCAGTAGTACAGGCAACAGGGTCACCGGGGAGCTGTTTTTT
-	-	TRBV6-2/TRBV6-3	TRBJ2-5	CASSYSTAGSQETQYF	TGTGCCAGCAGTTACTCGACGGCAGGGAGTCAAGAGACCCAGTACTTC
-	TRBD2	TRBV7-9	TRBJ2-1	CASSTGTSRLDEQFF	TGTGCCAGCAGCACCGGGACTAGCAGGCTGGATGAGCAGTTCTTC